This TCR beta chain is drawn from a study of identical twins. Study-wide points: Within cord blood, abundant beta clonotypes carried fewer insertions, but memory repertoires showed no such trend. Modelling underestimated the level of out-of-frame TCR alpha sharing observed in monozygotic twins. Alpha sequences out of frame and shared by twins had excess low generation probability.

Template switching added a universal primer binding site, and final cDNA carried unique molecular identifiers. One entry per CDR3 protein results from TCRdb running MiXCR on the 5' RACE reads. Altogether about 700,000 distinct CDR3 sequences are present, over 8.5% being singletons, with the ten largest covering 0.8% to 1%. This clonotype was observed a few times. Its antigen is still unknown. These data also featured in a second study, about yellow fever vaccine responses in identical twins.

The sample taken for sequencing was PBMCs. This clonotype was obtained from a woman aged 18-30 years in good health.

CDR3 bases: TGCAGTGCTGGGACAGGGTTCATCATTCAGTACTTC. It codes for CSAGTGFIIQYF. The rearrangement uses TRBV20-1 and TRBJ2-4; 9 positions match TRBD1. The junction had 5 bases not matched to a gene; V was cut back by 5 bases and J by 9 bases. Germline-derived CDR1 and CDR2 are DFQATT and SNEGSKA (reference sequence). The CDR3 has 12 residues.